This T cell receptor beta chain was profiled in a study of Ad26.COV2.S vaccination and SARS-CoV-2 variants. Study details: Intramuscularly, Ad26.COV2.S was given either once or twice, 56 days apart.

A note on this clone: No antigen is known for it.

The ends were cut back, 5 bases at V and 7 bases at J, with 11 bases in the middle. Germline loops: CDR1 KGHDR, CDR2 SFDVKD. The CDR3 is 13 amino acids. Assay used: immunoSEQ multiplex PCR; TCRdb lists only in-frame clones, some missing. The sample has approximately 480,000 clones, 70% to 90% seen once. Treatment described: around 19 received Ad26.COV2.S at low or high dose, single or two shots; 5 received placebo; per-sample allocation not given. Repertoires come from day 63 after the first vaccine or placebo injection. Study-wide findings and caveats: Substantial response breadth was reportedly seen for spike-specific CD8+ and CD4+ T cells after vaccination. The study found higher spike-specific TCR breadth in vaccine than placebo recipients.

The origin of this receptor is a person between 18 and 65 years old who received the Ad26.COV2.S COVID-19 vaccine or a placebo. This specimen consisted of peripheral blood, obtained in a trial of Ad26.COV2.S vaccine versus placebo. This sequence joins TRBV24-1 and TRBJ2-1; perhaps D is TRBD1 or TRBD2 (5 bases each). The CDR3 DNA follows: TGTGCCACCAGTGGAGTTTGGGGGAATGAGCAGTTCTTC. It codes for CATSGVWGNEQFF.